Listed below are T cell receptor beta chains from one sample, sequenced in a study of blood T cell repertoires in COVID-19. Assay used: immunoSEQ multiplex PCR; TCRdb lists only in-frame clones, some missing. The profile shows some 260,000 clones, roughly 80% of them singletons. Sequencing input: peripheral blood. The origin of the receptors is a woman over 75 with active or convalescent COVID-19. Each CDR3 is given with its conserved first and last residue. D genes are given only for firm matches. A clone size is listed for some rows: how often the clone was seen (once, few, many), or a class if it is expanded.

D | size | J | V | CDR3 | DNA
- | - | TRBJ2-3 | TRBV2 | CATGLQGRDTQYF | TGTGCCACCGGGCTACAGGGTCGGGATACGCAGTATTTT
TRBD1 | - | TRBJ1-6 | TRBV28 | CASSLPTGVGNSPLHF | TGTGCCAGCAGTTTGCCGACAGGGGTAGGGAATTCACCCCTCCACTTT
- | - | TRBJ2-3 | TRBV29-1 | CSVITSGTSTDTQYF | TGCAGCGTTATCACGAGCGGGACAAGCACAGATACGCAGTATTTT
- | - | TRBJ1-1 | TRBV29-1 | CSVGRQSMNTEAFF | TGCAGCGTTGGAAGACAGAGCATGAACACTGAAGCTTTCTTT
TRBD2 | - | TRBJ2-3 | TRBV20-1 | CSASLSSGITDTQYF | TGCAGTGCTAGTTTGTCTAGCGGGATTACAGATACGCAGTATTTT
- | - | TRBJ1-5 | TRBV12-3/TRBV12-4 | CASRGGDQPQHF | TGTGCCAGCAGGGGGGGTGATCAGCCCCAGCATTTT
- | - | TRBJ1-5 | TRBV24-1 | CATSDTDNQPQHF | TGTGCCACCAGTGATACAGACAATCAGCCCCAGCATTTT
TRBD1 | - | TRBJ2-2 | TRBV28 | CASQGQRNTGELFF | TGTGCCAGCCAGGGACAGAGGAACACCGGGGAGCTGTTTTTT
TRBD2 | - | TRBJ2-5 | TRBV5-4 | CASSFPGGQETQYF | TGTGCCAGCAGCTTCCCGGGGGGCCAAGAGACCCAGTACTTC
- | - | TRBJ1-5 | TRBV19 | CASSMVWVRDYQPQHF | TGTGCCAGTAGTATGGTGTGGGTTCGGGATTATCAGCCCCAGCATTTT
- | - | TRBJ2-1 | TRBV6-6 | CASSYDRGSSYNEQFF | TGTGCCAGCAGTTACGACAGAGGAAGCTCCTACAATGAGCAGTTCTTC
- | few | TRBJ1-3 | TRBV4-2 | CASSQVHMTDSGNTIYF | TGTGCCAGCAGCCAAGTTCATATGACAGACTCTGGAAACACCATATATTTT
- | - | TRBJ2-7 | TRBV28 | CASSDTGPSRLYEQYF | TGTGCCAGCAGTGATACAGGTCCCTCCCGTCTTTACGAGCAGTACTTC
- | few | TRBJ1-4 | TRBV2 | CASRKDRTNEKLFF | TGTGCCAGCAGAAAGGACAGAACTAATGAAAAACTGTTTTTT
TRBD1 | - | TRBJ1-2 | TRBV19 | CASNPLGTGGNYGYTF | TGTGCCAGTAACCCCCTTGGGACAGGGGGCAACTATGGCTACACCTTC
TRBD1 | once | TRBJ2-2 | TRBV2 | CASSKQGGTGELFF | TGTGCCAGCAGCAAACAGGGGGGCACCGGGGAGCTGTTTTTT
TRBD1 | - | TRBJ2-2 | TRBV11-2 | CASSVDRDAGELFF | TGTGCCAGCAGCGTGGACAGGGACGCCGGGGAGCTGTTTTTT
- | - | TRBJ1-2 | TRBV29-1 | CSVLPRGYGYTF | TGCAGCGTTCTTCCGAGAGGCTATGGCTACACCTTC
- | - | TRBJ2-2 | TRBV15 | CATSRDLRQARGAGELFF | TGTGCCACCAGCAGAGATCTACGACAGGCCAGGGGGGCCGGGGAGCTGTTTTTT
- | - | TRBJ1-4 | TRBV7-2 | CASSRQVNEKLFF | TGTGCCAGCAGTCGACAGGTTAATGAAAAACTGTTTTTT
TRBD1 | - | TRBJ1-3 | TRBV5-6 | CASSLVPGQGGNTIYF | TGTGCCAGCAGCTTGGTCCCCGGACAGGGCGGAAACACCATATATTTT
- | - | TRBJ1-4 | TRBV5-6 | CASSTGFNEKLFF | TGTGCCAGCAGCACAGGGTTCAATGAAAAACTGTTTTTT
TRBD2 | - | TRBJ2-3 | TRBV7-9 | CASNERGNTDTQYF | TGTGCCAGCAACGAGCGGGGGAACACAGATACGCAGTATTTT
TRBD1 | - | TRBJ1-6 | TRBV5-1 | CASSLGTGGRMDSPLHF | TGCGCCAGCAGCTTGGGGACAGGGGGAAGGATGGATTCACCCCTCCACTTT
TRBD2 | - | TRBJ2-3 | TRBV24-1 | CATVNPGLAAPDTQYF | TGTGCCACCGTGAACCCGGGACTAGCGGCGCCAGATACGCAGTATTTT
- | - | TRBJ2-2 | TRBV30 | CARPSVWVGELFF | TGTGCACGGCCTAGCGTCTGGGTCGGGGAGCTGTTTTTT
- | - | TRBJ1-5 | TRBV7-9 | CASSAGVSNQPQHF | TGTGCCAGCAGCGCGGGGGTTAGCAATCAGCCCCAGCATTTT
- | - | TRBJ2-7 | TRBV20-1 | CSAKRGGEQYF | TGCAGTGCTAAAAGGGGTGGGGAGCAGTACTTC
- | once | TRBJ2-1 | TRBV6-5 | CASRRGYNEQFF | TGTGCCAGTCGCAGAGGGTACAATGAGCAGTTCTTC
- | - | TRBJ1-6 | TRBV28 | CASSYSSTGGYNSPLHF | TGTGCCAGCAGTTACTCTTCCACCGGGGGCTATAATTCACCCCTCCACTTT
TRBD1 | - | TRBJ1-6 | TRBV2 | CASDQDRGRVVLSPLHF | TGTGCCAGCGATCAAGACAGGGGGCGGGTAGTGTTATCACCCCTCCACTTT
- | - | TRBJ2-7 | TRBV28 | CASKPIDKAYEQYF | TGTGCCAGCAAACCCATAGACAAGGCCTACGAGCAGTACTTC
- | - | TRBJ2-7 | TRBV27 | CASSLRAGSYEQYF | TGTGCCAGCAGTTTAAGGGCGGGATCCTACGAGCAGTACTTC
- | - | TRBJ1-6 | TRBV30 | CAWSVLHNGLSPLHF | TGTGCCTGGAGTGTACTGCATAATGGACTGTCACCCCTCCACTTT
TRBD1 | - | TRBJ1-1 | TRBV28 | CASSTPTGGTEAFF | TGTGCCAGCAGTACCCCGACAGGGGGTACTGAAGCTTTCTTT
- | - | TRBJ2-5 | TRBV9 | CASSVASWETQYF | TGTGCCAGCAGCGTAGCTAGCTGGGAGACCCAGTACTTC
- | - | TRBJ1-2 | TRBV5-4 | CASSSGSPGNYGYTF | TGTGCCAGCAGCTCGGGTTCTCCGGGTAACTATGGCTACACCTTC
- | once | TRBJ1-1 | TRBV28 | CASSLVRVSPEAFF | TGTGCCAGCAGTTTAGTACGAGTTTCACCTGAAGCTTTCTTT
- | - | TRBJ1-5 | TRBV2 | CASTGDRYYSNQPQHF | TGTGCCAGCACCGGGGATCGATATTATAGCAATCAGCCCCAGCATTTT
TRBD2 | - | TRBJ2-3 | TRBV5-1 | CASSMGLAGSTDTQYF | TGCGCCAGCAGCATGGGACTAGCGGGGAGCACAGATACGCAGTATTTT
TRBD2 | - | TRBJ2-1 | TRBV5-1 | CASSLDQGGSYNEQFF | TGCGCCAGCAGCTTGGATCAGGGAGGGTCCTACAATGAGCAGTTCTTC
- | - | TRBJ2-5 | TRBV6-6 | CASSPGLRETQYF | TGTGCCAGCAGTCCCGGACTGAGGGAGACCCAGTACTTC
TRBD1 | - | TRBJ2-2 | TRBV25-1 | CASSDPGGFAGELFF | TGTGCCAGCAGTGATCCAGGGGGATTCGCCGGGGAGCTGTTTTTT
- | - | TRBJ1-6 | TRBV30 | CAWRRGGPYNSPLHF | TGTGCCTGGAGGAGGGGAGGACCCTATAATTCACCCCTCCACTTT
- | - | TRBJ2-2 | TRBV7-2 | CASSRDTSNTGELFF | TGTGCCAGCAGCCGCGACACCTCGAACACCGGGGAGCTGTTTTTT
- | - | TRBJ1-2 | TRBV29-1 | CSVVAPDYGYTF | TGCAGCGTTGTGGCCCCCGACTATGGCTACACCTTC
- | - | TRBJ2-5 | TRBV4-1 | CASSQASAYQETQYF | TGCGCCAGCAGCCAAGCTAGCGCGTACCAAGAGACCCAGTACTTC
TRBD2 | - | TRBJ2-2 | TRBV7-2 | CASSLSGVNTGELFF | TGTGCCAGCAGCTTAAGCGGGGTGAACACCGGGGAGCTGTTTTTT